Sequencing of this T cell receptor (beta chain) was carried out in a study of cytomegalovirus exposure and HLA in healthy donors. Overall study: The same platform was used for the 130 or so validation repertoires and the roughly 680 first-cohort repertoires, a later analysis reported. Study-wide results and caveats: Listed as cytomegalovirus-associated were 164 TCR beta chains.

The assay was immunoSEQ multiplex PCR, and TCRdb's table has in-frame clones only and misses some. The table records fewer than 150,000 clones, around 88% of them present only once. This CDR3 comprises 15 residues. Germline V gene data show CDR1 as SEHNR and CDR2 as FQNEAQ (reference sequence). V shed 4 bases, J shed 2 bases, and the junction held 5 bases outside the gene matches. To note about this clone: Antigen: not known.

This receptor was identified in a woman between 18 and 30 years old in good health and CMV-seropositive. The sample taken for sequencing was PBMCs. V is TRBV7-9 and J is TRBJ1-2, with 9 bases lining up with TRBD1. The CDR3 nucleotides are TGTGCCAGCAGCTCCCTACAGGGGGCAAACTATGGCTACACCTTC. It translates to CASSSLQGANYGYTF.